This record covers a single T cell receptor beta chain. What it recognizes is unknown. This sample was taken from a study of beta chain features in type 1 diabetes. Study in general: Cell yields, gender and age were similar in healthy donors and patients.

Findings of the study overall: TCRB CDR3 length was moderately but significantly reduced in all four CD4+ subsets of Type 1 diabetes patients.

All of the isolated RNA was reverse transcribed, so expressed TCRB transcripts were sequenced. Sequenced by immunoSEQ multiplex PCR; TCRdb stores in-frame clones only, minus some. The sample yields 680,000 or so clones, around an eighth seen once. Germline V gene data show CDR1 as MDHEN and CDR2 as SYDVKM. V shed 11 bases, J shed 3 bases, and the junction held 7 bases outside the gene matches. The CDR3 has 12 amino acids. The rearrangement uses TRBV28 and TRBJ2-7; TRBD1 aligns across 7 bases. The clonotype was recovered from a man aged 18-30 years with type 1 diabetes. Specimen: naive CD4+ T cells from blood. The CDR3 DNA follows: TGTGCCCACAGGGGCAGGGGCTACGAGCAGTACTTC. It translates to CAHRGRGYEQYF.